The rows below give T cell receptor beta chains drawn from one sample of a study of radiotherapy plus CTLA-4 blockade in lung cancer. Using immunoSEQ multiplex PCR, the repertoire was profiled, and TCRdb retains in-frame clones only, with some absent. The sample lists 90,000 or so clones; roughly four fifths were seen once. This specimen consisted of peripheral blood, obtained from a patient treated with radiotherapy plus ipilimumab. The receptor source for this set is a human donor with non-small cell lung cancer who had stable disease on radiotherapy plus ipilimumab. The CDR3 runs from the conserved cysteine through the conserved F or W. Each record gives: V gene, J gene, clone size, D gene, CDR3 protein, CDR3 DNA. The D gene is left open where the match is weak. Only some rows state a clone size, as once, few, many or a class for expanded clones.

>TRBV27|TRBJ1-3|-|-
CASSPRETGNTIYF
TGTGCCAGCAGCCCCAGGGAAACTGGAAACACCATATATTTT
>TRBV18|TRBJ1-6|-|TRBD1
CASSQQGGSTPLHF
TGTGCCAGCTCCCAACAGGGGGGATCTACCCCCCTCCACTTT
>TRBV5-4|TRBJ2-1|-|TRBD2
CASSLGLAGYNEQFF
TGTGCCAGCAGCTTGGGACTAGCGGGGTATAATGAGCAGTTCTTC
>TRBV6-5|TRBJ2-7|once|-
CASTKGPSSYEQYF
TGTGCCAGCACGAAGGGCCCTAGCTCCTACGAGCAGTACTTC
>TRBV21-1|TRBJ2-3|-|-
CASSRGLAGDVDTQYF
TGTGCCAGCAGCAGGGGACTAGCGGGAGACGTAGATACGCAGTATTTT
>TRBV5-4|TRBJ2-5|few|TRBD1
CASRAGTGRHQETQYF
TGTGCCAGCAGGGCCGGGACAGGGAGGCACCAAGAGACCCAGTACTTC
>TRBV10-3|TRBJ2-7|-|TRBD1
CAISEPGQGATYEQYF
TGTGCCATCAGTGAGCCGGGACAGGGGGCAACCTACGAGCAGTACTTC
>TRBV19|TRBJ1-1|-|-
CASSITEQSAFF
TGTGCCAGTAGTATAACGGAACAATCAGCTTTCTTT
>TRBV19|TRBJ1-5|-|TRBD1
CASSTSHRGGKPQHF
TGTGCCAGTAGTACTTCCCACAGGGGTGGTAAGCCCCAGCATTTT
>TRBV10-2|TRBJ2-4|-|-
CASNKGMGDIQYF
TGCGCCAGCAACAAAGGGATGGGTGACATTCAGTACTTC
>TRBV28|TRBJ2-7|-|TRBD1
CASKGTGVPYEQYF
TGTGCCAGCAAGGGGACAGGGGTTCCCTACGAGCAGTACTTC
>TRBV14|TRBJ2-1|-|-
CASSRSLLQGEQFF
TGTGCCAGCAGCCGCTCGCTACTACAAGGTGAGCAGTTCTTC
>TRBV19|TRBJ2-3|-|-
CASSIAPDRPPTQYF
TGTGCCAGTAGTATAGCTCCTGACCGACCGCCTACGCAGTATTTT
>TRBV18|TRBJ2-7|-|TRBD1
CASSLDRASYEQYF
TGTGCCAGCTCGCTGGACAGGGCCTCCTACGAGCAGTACTTC